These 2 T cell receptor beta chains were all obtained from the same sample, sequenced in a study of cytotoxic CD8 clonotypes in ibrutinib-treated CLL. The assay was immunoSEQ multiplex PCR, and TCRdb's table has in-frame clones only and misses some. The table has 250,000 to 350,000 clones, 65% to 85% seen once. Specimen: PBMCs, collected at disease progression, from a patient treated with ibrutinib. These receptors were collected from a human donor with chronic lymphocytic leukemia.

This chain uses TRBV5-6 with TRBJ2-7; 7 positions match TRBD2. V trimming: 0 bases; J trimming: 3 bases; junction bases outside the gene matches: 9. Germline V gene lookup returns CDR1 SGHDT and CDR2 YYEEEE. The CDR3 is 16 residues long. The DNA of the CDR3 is TGTGCCAGCAGCTTGGGAGTAGCGGGTTCCCACTACGAGCAGTACTTC. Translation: CASSLGVAGSHYEQYF.

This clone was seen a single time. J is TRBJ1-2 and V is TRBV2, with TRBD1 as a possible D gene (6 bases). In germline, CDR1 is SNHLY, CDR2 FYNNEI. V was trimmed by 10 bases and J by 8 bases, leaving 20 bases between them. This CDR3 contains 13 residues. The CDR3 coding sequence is TGTGCCACCAAGGGACAAGGCGGGGGAGGCTACACCTTC. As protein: CATKGQGGGGYTF.